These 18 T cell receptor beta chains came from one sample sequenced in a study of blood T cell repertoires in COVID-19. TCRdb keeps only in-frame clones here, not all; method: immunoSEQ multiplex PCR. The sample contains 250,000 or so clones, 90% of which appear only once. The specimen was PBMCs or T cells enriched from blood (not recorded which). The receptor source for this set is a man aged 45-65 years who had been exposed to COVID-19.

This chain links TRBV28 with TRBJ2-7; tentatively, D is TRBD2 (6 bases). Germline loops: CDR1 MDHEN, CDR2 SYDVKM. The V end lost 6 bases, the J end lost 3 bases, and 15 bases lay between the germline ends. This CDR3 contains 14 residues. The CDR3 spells CASSATGTVYEQYV. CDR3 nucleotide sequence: TGTGCCAGCAGCGCTACCGGGACTGTCTACGAGCAGTACGTC.

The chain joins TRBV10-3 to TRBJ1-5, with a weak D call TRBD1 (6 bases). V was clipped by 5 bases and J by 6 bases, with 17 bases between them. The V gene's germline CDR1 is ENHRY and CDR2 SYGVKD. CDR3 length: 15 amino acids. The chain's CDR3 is CAISNTGIRGQPQHF. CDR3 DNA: TGTGCCATCAGTAACACAGGGATTAGAGGTCAGCCCCAGCATTTT.

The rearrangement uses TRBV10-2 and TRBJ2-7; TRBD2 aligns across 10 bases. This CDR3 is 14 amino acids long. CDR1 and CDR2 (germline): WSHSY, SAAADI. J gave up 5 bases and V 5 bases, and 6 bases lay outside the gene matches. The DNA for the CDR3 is TGCGCCAGCAGTCCTAGCGGGAGCTTACACGAGCAGTACGTC. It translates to CASSPSGSLHEQYV.

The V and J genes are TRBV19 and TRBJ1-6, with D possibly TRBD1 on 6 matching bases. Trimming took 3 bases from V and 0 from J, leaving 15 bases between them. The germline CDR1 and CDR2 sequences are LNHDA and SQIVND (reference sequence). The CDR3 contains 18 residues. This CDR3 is CASSINLQGRSYNSPLHF. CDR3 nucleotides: TGTGCCAGTAGTATCAATCTACAGGGACGCTCCTATAATTCACCCCTCCACTTT.

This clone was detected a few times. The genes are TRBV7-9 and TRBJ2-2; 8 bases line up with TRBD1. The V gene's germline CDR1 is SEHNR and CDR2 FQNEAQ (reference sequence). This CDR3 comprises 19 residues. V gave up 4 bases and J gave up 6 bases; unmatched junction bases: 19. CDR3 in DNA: TGTGCCAGCAGCTCCAACTTGAAAATATCTCAGGGGGCGTCCGGGGAGCTGTTTTTT. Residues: CASSSNLKISQGASGELFF.

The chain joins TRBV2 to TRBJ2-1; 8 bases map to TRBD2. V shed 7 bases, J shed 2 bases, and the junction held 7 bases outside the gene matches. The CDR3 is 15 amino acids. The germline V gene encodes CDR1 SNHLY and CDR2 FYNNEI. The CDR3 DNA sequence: TGTGCCAGCACCGTAGCGGGACCAACCTACAATGAGCAGTTCTTC. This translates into CASTVAGPTYNEQFF.

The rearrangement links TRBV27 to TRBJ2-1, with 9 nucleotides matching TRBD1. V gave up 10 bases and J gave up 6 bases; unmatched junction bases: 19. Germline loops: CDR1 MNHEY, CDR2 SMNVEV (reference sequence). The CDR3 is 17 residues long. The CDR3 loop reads CAISSGQGSPTLNEQFF. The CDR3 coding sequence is TGTGCCATCTCCTCGGGACAGGGTTCGCCTACGCTCAATGAGCAGTTCTTC.

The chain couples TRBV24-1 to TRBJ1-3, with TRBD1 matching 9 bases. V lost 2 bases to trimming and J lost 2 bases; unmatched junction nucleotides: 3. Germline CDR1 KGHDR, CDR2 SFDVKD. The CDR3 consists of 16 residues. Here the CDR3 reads CATSDSRQGAGNTIYF. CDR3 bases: TGTGCCACCAGTGATTCGAGACAGGGGGCTGGAAACACCATATATTTT.

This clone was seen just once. CDR3 DNA sequence: TGTGCCATCAGTGATGGCAGGGCGAACACTGAAGCTTTCTTT. Translation: CAISDGRANTEAFF. V gene TRBV10-3 combines with J gene TRBJ1-1, with D possibly TRBD1 on 5 matching bases. V was shortened by 3 bases and J by 1 base, with 9 bases between the two germline ends. CDR3 length: 14 residues. Germline CDR1 reads ENHRY; CDR2 reads SYGVKD.

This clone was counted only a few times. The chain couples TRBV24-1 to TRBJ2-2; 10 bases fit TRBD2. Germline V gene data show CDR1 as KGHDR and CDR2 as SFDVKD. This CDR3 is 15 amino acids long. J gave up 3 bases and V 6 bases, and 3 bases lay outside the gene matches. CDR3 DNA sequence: TGTGCCACCAGTAGGACTAGCGGACACACCGGGGAGCTGTTTTTT. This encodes CATSRTSGHTGELFF.

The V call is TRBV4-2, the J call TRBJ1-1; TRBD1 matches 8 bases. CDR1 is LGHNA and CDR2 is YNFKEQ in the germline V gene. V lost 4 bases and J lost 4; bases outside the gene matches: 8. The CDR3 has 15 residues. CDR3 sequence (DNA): TGTGCCAGCAGCCCTAGGACAGGGCTGGGCACTGAAGCTTTCTTT. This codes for CASSPRTGLGTEAFF.

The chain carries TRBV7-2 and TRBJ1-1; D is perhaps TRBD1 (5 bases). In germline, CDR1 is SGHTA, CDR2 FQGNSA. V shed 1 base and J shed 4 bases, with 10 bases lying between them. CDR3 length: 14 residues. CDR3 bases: TGTGCCAGCAGCTTAGTTAGGGGTAGCACTGAAGCTTTCTTT. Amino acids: CASSLVRGSTEAFF. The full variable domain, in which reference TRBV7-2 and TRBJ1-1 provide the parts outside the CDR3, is GAGVSQSPSNKVTEKGKDVELRCDPISGHTALYWYRQSLGQGLEFLIYFQGNSAPDKSGLPSDRFSAERTGGSVSTLTIQRTQQEDSAVYLCASSLVRGSTEAFFGQGTRLTVV.

This CDR3 is CASSAEGGQSQPQHF. CDR3 coding DNA: TGTGCCAGCAGTGCCGAAGGGGGCCAAAGTCAGCCCCAGCATTTT. The chain carries TRBV2 and TRBJ1-5; 7 nucleotides match TRBD1. J gave up 6 bases and V 4 bases, and 9 bases lay outside the gene matches. This CDR3 is built from 15 residues. Germline CDR1 is SNHLY and CDR2 is FYNNEI.

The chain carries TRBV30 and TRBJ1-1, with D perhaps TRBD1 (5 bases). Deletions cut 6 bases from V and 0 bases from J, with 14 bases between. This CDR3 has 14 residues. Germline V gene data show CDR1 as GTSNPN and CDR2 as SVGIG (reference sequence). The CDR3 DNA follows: TGTGCCTGCCGCCGAAGGGACTTGAACACTGAAGCTTTCTTT. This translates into CACRRRDLNTEAFF.

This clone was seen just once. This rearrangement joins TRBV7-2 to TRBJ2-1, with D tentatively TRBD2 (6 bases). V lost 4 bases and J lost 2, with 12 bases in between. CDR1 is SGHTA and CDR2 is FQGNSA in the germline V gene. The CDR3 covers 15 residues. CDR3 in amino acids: CASSYSGNTYNEQFF. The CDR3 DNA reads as TGTGCCAGCAGCTATAGCGGAAATACCTACAATGAGCAGTTCTTC. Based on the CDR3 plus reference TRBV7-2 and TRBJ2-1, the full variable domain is GAGVSQSPSNKVTEKGKDVELRCDPISGHTALYWYRQSLGQGLEFLIYFQGNSAPDKSGLPSDRFSAERTGGSVSTLTIQRTQQEDSAVYLCASSYSGNTYNEQFFGPGTRLTVL.

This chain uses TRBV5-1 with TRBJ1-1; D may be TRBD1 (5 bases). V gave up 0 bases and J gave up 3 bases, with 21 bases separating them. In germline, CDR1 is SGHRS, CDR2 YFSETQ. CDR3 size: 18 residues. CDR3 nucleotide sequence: TGCGCCAGCAGCTTGGGGTACTCGCCAGGGATGGTGGACACTGAAGCTTTCTTT. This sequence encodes CASSLGYSPGMVDTEAFF.

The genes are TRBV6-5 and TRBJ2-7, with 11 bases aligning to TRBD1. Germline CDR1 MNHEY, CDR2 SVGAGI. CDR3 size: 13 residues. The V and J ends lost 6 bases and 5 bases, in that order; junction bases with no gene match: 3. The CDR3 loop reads CASRPGQGDEQYF. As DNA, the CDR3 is TGTGCCAGCAGGCCGGGACAGGGGGACGAGCAGTACTTC.

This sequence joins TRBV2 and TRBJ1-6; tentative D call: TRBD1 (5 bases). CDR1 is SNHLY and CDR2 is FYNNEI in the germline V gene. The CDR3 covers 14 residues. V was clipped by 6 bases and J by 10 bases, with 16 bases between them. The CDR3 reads CASSPGQGESPLHF. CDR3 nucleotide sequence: TGTGCCAGCAGCCCCGGGCAGGGCGAATCACCCCTCCACTTT.